Following are 24 T cell receptor beta chains from one sample sequenced in a study of blood T cell repertoires in COVID-19. TCRdb keeps only in-frame clones here, not all; method: immunoSEQ multiplex PCR. The sample has hundreds of thousands of clones, 75% to 85% seen once. Source material: peripheral blood. These receptors originate from a young woman with COVID-19, enrolled during active disease.

This clone occurred once. The genes are TRBV6-2 or TRBV6-3 and TRBJ2-1; tentatively, D is TRBD2 (6 bases). CDR1 is MNHEY, CDR2 SVGEGT, per germline. V was clipped by 2 bases and J by 5 bases, with 13 bases between them. The CDR3 sequence is 15 residues long. The CDR3, as DNA: TGTGCCAGCAGTTACAGTGGGACTGCAAACAATGAGCAGTTCTTC. It encodes CASSYSGTANNEQFF.

The V call is TRBV6-5, the J call TRBJ2-7, with 8 bases fitting TRBD1. Trimming cost V 0 bases and J 3 bases; bases outside gene matches: 7. Germline loops: CDR1 MNHEY, CDR2 SVGAGI. The CDR3 consists of 16 residues. DNA for the CDR3: TGTGCCAGCAGTTACTCACCGCCGGGACAGGACTACGAGCAGTACTTC. Encoded protein: CASSYSPPGQDYEQYF.

About this clone: This may be a read error: a much more frequent sequence differs by one nucleotide. The chain employs TRBV11-3 and TRBJ1-1; 7 bases line up with TRBD1. Germline V gene lookup returns CDR1 SGHNT and CDR2 YENEEA. The CDR3 is 13 residues long. V trimming: 3 bases; J trimming: 4 bases; junction bases outside the gene matches: 2. CDR3 in DNA: TGTGCCAGCAGCTTTTCAGGGGGCACTGAAGCTTTCTTT. Translated: CASSFSGGTEAFF.

The genes are TRBV9 and TRBJ2-7; TRBD2 might be the D (6 bases). The V gene's germline CDR1 is SGDLS and CDR2 YYNGEE. V was shortened by 0 bases and J by 3 bases, with 13 bases between the two germline ends. The CDR3 is 15 amino acids. Here the CDR3 reads CASSVGGSGNYEQYF. The CDR3 nucleotides are TGTGCCAGCAGCGTAGGAGGTAGCGGAAACTACGAGCAGTACTTC.

CDR3 loop: CSASVLRMNTEAFF. Written as DNA, the CDR3 is TGCAGTGCTAGTGTCCTGAGAATGAACACTGAAGCTTTCTTT. The chain is built from TRBV20-1 and TRBJ1-1; D is unresolved. This CDR3 contains 14 residues. Trimming cost V 3 bases and J 0 bases, with 11 bases left between them. From germline, CDR1 is DFQATT and CDR2 SNEGSKA (reference sequence).

This sequence joins TRBV2 and TRBJ2-3; D possibly corresponds to TRBD1 (6 bases). The CDR3 spans 13 residues. Looked up from germline, CDR1 is SNHLY and CDR2 is FYNNEI. Deletions cut 8 bases from V and 2 bases from J, with 11 bases between. The CDR3 sequence: CASDNRVTDTQYF. The CDR3 DNA reads TGTGCCAGCGACAACAGGGTCACAGATACGCAGTATTTT.

This sequence joins TRBV13 and TRBJ2-7; D uncertain. This CDR3 comprises 15 residues. Per germline, CDR1 PRHDT and CDR2 FYEKMQ (reference sequence). V was clipped by 0 bases and J by 2 bases, with 11 bases between them. In DNA, the CDR3 is TGTGCCAGCAGCTTAGGCCTTCAGCGAACCTACGAGCAGTACTTC. Translating it yields CASSLGLQRTYEQYF.

The rearrangement uses TRBV7-9 and TRBJ2-3; 8 positions agree with TRBD2. Germline CDR1 SEHNR, CDR2 FQNEAQ (reference sequence). This CDR3 contains 15 residues. V trimming: 5 bases; J trimming: 0 bases; junction bases outside the gene matches: 4. The DNA of the CDR3 is TGTGCCAGCAGCGCTCGCGGGGGGAGCACAGATACGCAGTATTTT. Amino acid sequence: CASSARGGSTDTQYF.

This clone was seen a handful of times. V and J are TRBV30 and TRBJ1-2; D is ambiguous. The germline V gene encodes CDR1 GTSNPN and CDR2 SVGIG (reference sequence). The CDR3 covers 12 residues. The V gene lost 5 bases and the J gene lost 2 bases, with 9 bases spanning the gap. The CDR3 loop is CAWQDENYGYTF. The CDR3 DNA reads TGTGCCTGGCAAGATGAGAACTATGGCTACACCTTC. The entire variable domain, with the rest obtained from reference TRBV30 and TRBJ1-2, is as follows: SQTIHQWPATLVQPVGSPLSLECTVEGTSNPNLYWYRQAAGRGLQLLFYSVGIGQISSEVPQNLSASRPQDRQFILSSKKLLLSDSGFYLCAWQDENYGYTFGSGTRLTVV.

The genes are TRBV14 and TRBJ1-6; no definite D call. The CDR3 covers 15 residues. Between the trimmed V and J ends, which lost 4 bases and 6 bases, there was a span of 13 bases. CDR1 is SGHDN and CDR2 is FVKESK in the germline V gene. The CDR3 coding sequence is TGTGCCAGCAGCCCGCAAACGGGGATTAATTCACCCCTCCACTTT. The encoded protein is CASSPQTGINSPLHF.

This clone was counted a few times. The J gene is TRBJ2-1, the V gene TRBV11-3, with 7 bases matching TRBD2. V lost 2 bases to trimming and J lost 8 bases; unmatched junction nucleotides: 12. CDR3 length equals 16 residues. CDR1 and CDR2 from the germline V gene are SGHNT and YENEEA. The CDR3 coding sequence is TGTGCCAGCAGCTTATCGGTGGGAGGGCCCTCGGATGAGCAGTTCTTC. This encodes CASSLSVGGPSDEQFF.

The rearrangement joins TRBV19 to TRBJ1-4; D is unresolved. CDR1 and CDR2 (germline): LNHDA, SQIVND (reference sequence). V was cut by 4 bases and J by 4 bases, with 7 bases left in between. This CDR3 contains 13 residues. CDR3 amino acids: CASSTQDNEKLFF. The DNA for the CDR3 is TGTGCCAGTAGTACGCAGGATAATGAAAAACTGTTTTTT.

The chain uses TRBV7-9 and TRBJ2-3; tentatively, D is TRBD1 (6 bases). There are 15 residues in the CDR3. Germline CDR1 and CDR2: SEHNR and FQNEAQ (reference sequence). Trimming pared 5 bases from V and 0 bases from J, leaving 12 bases between. The CDR3 region is CASSPGQSSTDTQYF. CDR3 nucleotide sequence: TGTGCCAGCAGCCCCGGACAGTCTAGCACAGATACGCAGTATTTT.

V and J are TRBV11-2 and TRBJ1-5; D is possibly TRBD1 (6 bases). There are 18 residues in the CDR3. The germline V and J ends were trimmed by 1 base and 0 bases, with 16 bases remaining between them. From germline, CDR1 is SGHAT and CDR2 FQNNGV. The CDR3, as DNA: TGTGCCAGCAGCTTAGGGGGGCAGGGGCCTATTAGCAATCAGCCCCAGCATTTT. It encodes CASSLGGQGPISNQPQHF.

CDR3 sequence: CATLQYNSNQPQHF. CDR3 bases: TGTGCCACCCTTCAGTATAATAGCAATCAGCCCCAGCATTTT. The chain employs TRBV11-3 and TRBJ1-5; D not resolved. V lost 10 bases and J lost 0, with 13 bases in between. Looked up from germline, CDR1 is SGHNT and CDR2 is YENEEA. This CDR3 is 14 amino acids long. Full variable domain (outside the CDR3, taken from reference TRBV11-3 and TRBJ1-5): EAGVVQSPRYKIIEKKQPVAFWCNPISGHNTLYWYLQNLGQGPELLIRYENEEAVDDSQLPKDRFSAERLKGVDSTLKIQPAELGDSAVYLCATLQYNSNQPQHFGDGTRLSIL.

The chain couples TRBV4-3 to TRBJ2-5; TRBD2 matches at 10 bases. Germline loops: CDR1 LGHNA, CDR2 YSLEER. The CDR3 is 17 amino acids. With 0 bases clipped from V and 5 bases from J, the junction kept 9 bases outside the gene matches. CDR3 in amino acids: CASSQEQVPSGSETQYF. The CDR3 nucleotides are TGCGCCAGCAGCCAAGAGCAGGTCCCTAGCGGGAGCGAGACCCAGTACTTC.

This sequence joins TRBV5-1 and TRBJ2-1, with 13 bases identical to TRBD2. From germline, CDR1 is SGHRS and CDR2 YFSETQ. The CDR3 is made up of 17 amino acids. Losses at the gene ends were 5 bases for V and 4 bases for J; bases not matched to a gene: 9. DNA of the CDR3: TGCGCCAGCAGTTCGGGACTAGCGGGACCCGAATACAATGAGCAGTTCTTC. Translation: CASSSGLAGPEYNEQFF.

J is TRBJ2-3 and V is TRBV28, with D possibly matching TRBD2 (7 bases). Trimming pared 2 bases from V and 2 bases from J, leaving 17 bases between. This CDR3 has 17 residues. Germline V gene sequence: CDR1 MDHEN, CDR2 SYDVKM. In DNA, the CDR3 is TGTGCCAGCAGTTTAGATGGGGGGGCTCCCTACACAGATACGCAGTATTTT. Amino acid sequence: CASSLDGGAPYTDTQYF.

The chain couples TRBV24-1 to TRBJ1-2, with 8 nucleotides matching TRBD1. With 9 bases clipped from V and 2 bases from J, the junction kept 7 bases outside the gene matches. CDR1 and CDR2 from the germline V gene are KGHDR and SFDVKD. The CDR3 length is 14 residues. CDR3 residues: CATSDRGPNYGYTF. The DNA of the CDR3 is TGTGCCACCTCTGACAGGGGACCAAACTATGGCTACACCTTC.

The genes are TRBV9 and TRBJ2-2; tentative D call: TRBD2 (7 bases). Germline V CDR1 and CDR2: SGDLS, YYNGEE. CDR3 size: 14 residues. V lost 4 bases and J 6 bases, leaving 13 bases between the germline ends. In nucleotides, the CDR3 is TGTGCCAGCAGCCCCCGGGGGGCAGCCGGGGAGCTGTTTTTT. Translation gives CASSPRGAAGELFF.

This chain connects TRBV11-2 to TRBJ2-3; 10 nucleotides align to TRBD1. Germline CDR1 is SGHAT and CDR2 is FQNNGV. The CDR3 sequence is 15 residues long. The V segment lost 4 bases and the J segment 1 base; nucleotides outside the gene matches: 2. In nucleotides, the CDR3 is TGTGCCAGCAGCTCCGGACAGGGGGGCACAGATACGCAGTATTTT. Amino acids: CASSSGQGGTDTQYF.

The V and J genes are TRBV11-2 and TRBJ2-7; possibly TRBD1 for D (6 bases). The CDR3 runs to 15 residues. V was cut by 1 base and J by 3 bases, with 13 bases left in between. Germline loops: CDR1 SGHAT, CDR2 FQNNGV. The CDR3 is CASSLVLDSLYEQYF. The CDR3 nucleotides are TGTGCCAGCAGCTTAGTTTTGGACAGCCTCTACGAGCAGTACTTC.

V gene TRBV10-2 combines with J gene TRBJ2-1; TRBD2 matches at 13 bases. The germline CDR1 and CDR2 sequences are WSHSY and SAAADI. The CDR3 runs 16 residues. J gave up 7 bases and V 6 bases, and 9 bases lay outside the gene matches. The CDR3 DNA sequence: TGCGCCAGCAGCTCCCCGGGACTAGCGGGAAGTAATGAGCAGTTCTTC. It specifies CASSSPGLAGSNEQFF.

In nucleotides, the CDR3 is TGTGCCAGCAGTCCAAGGACTAGCGGGGGGGCCCACACAGATACGCAGTATTTT. Translating it yields CASSPRTSGGAHTDTQYF. The rearrangement links TRBV27 to TRBJ2-3; 15 positions match TRBD2. Germline CDR1 is MNHEY and CDR2 is SMNVEV (reference sequence). Trimming cost V 5 bases and J 2 bases; bases outside gene matches: 8. The CDR3 runs 18 residues.